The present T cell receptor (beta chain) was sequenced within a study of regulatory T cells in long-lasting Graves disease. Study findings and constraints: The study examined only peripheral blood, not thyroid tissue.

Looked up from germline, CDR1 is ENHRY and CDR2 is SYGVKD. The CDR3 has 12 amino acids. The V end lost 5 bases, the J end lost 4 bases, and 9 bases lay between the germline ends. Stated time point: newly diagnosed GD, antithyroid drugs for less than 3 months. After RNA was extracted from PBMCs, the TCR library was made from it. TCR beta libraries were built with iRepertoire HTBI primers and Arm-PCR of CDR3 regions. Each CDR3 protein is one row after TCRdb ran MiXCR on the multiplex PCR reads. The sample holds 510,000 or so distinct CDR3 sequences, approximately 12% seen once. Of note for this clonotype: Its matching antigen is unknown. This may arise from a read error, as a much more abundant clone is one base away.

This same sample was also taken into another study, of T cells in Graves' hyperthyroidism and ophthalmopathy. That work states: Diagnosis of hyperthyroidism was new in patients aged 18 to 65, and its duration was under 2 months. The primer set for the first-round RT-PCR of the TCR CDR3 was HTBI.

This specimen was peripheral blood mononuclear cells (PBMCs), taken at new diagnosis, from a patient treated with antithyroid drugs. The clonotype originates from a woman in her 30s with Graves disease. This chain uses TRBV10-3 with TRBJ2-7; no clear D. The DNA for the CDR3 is TGTGCCATCAGTCCCCAACTGTACGAGCAGTACTTC. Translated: CAISPQLYEQYF.